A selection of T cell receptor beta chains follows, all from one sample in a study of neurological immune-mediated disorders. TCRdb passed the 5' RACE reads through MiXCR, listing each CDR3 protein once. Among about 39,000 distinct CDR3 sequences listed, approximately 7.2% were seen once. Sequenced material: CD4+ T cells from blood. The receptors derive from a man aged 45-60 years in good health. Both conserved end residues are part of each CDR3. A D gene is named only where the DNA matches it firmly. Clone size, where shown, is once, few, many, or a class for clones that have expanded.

cdr3_aa: CASSGGDIDNEQFF; cdr3_nt: TGCGCCAGCAGCGGGGGCGACATAGACAATGAGCAGTTCTTC; cdr3_length: 14; j_call: TRBJ2-1; d_call: .; v_call: TRBV5-1; clone_size: many
cdr3_aa: CASSPEGPWVTEAFF; cdr3_nt: TGTGCCAGCAGCCCAGAAGGCCCTTGGGTCACTGAAGCTTTCTTT; cdr3_length: 15; j_call: TRBJ1-1; d_call: .; v_call: TRBV2; clone_size: many
cdr3_aa: CASRNSPRTGELFF; cdr3_nt: TGTGCCAGTAGAAATAGCCCCCGGACCGGGGAGCTGTTTTTT; cdr3_length: 14; j_call: TRBJ2-2; d_call: .; v_call: TRBV19; clone_size: many
cdr3_aa: CASSTGQTYEQYF; cdr3_nt: TGTGCCAGCTCAACGGGACAGACCTACGAGCAGTACTTC; cdr3_length: 13; j_call: TRBJ2-7; d_call: TRBD1; v_call: TRBV18; clone_size: many
cdr3_aa: CASSPGQGTNTGELFF; cdr3_nt: TGTGCCAGCAGCCCCGGACAGGGGACGAACACCGGGGAGCTGTTTTTT; cdr3_length: 16; j_call: TRBJ2-2; d_call: TRBD1; v_call: TRBV5-4; clone_size: few
cdr3_aa: CASSELGTSGLGEQFF; cdr3_nt: TGCGCCAGCAGTGAACTCGGGACTAGCGGGTTGGGTGAGCAGTTCTTC; cdr3_length: 16; j_call: TRBJ2-1; d_call: TRBD2; v_call: TRBV10-2; clone_size: many
cdr3_aa: CSAFYRGDSPLHF; cdr3_nt: TGCAGTGCTTTCTACAGGGGGGATTCACCCCTCCACTTT; cdr3_length: 13; j_call: TRBJ1-6; d_call: TRBD1; v_call: TRBV20-1; clone_size: many
cdr3_aa: CASSSETDEAFF; cdr3_nt: TGTGCCAGCAGTTCAGAGACAGACGAAGCTTTCTTT; cdr3_length: 12; j_call: TRBJ1-1; d_call: .; v_call: TRBV6-5; clone_size: .
cdr3_aa: CASSLEGGGIKNIQYF; cdr3_nt: TGTGCCAGCAGCTTGGAGGGGGGGGGTATTAAAAACATTCAGTACTTC; cdr3_length: 16; j_call: TRBJ2-4; d_call: .; v_call: TRBV5-6; clone_size: many
cdr3_aa: CASSRWGGELFF; cdr3_nt: TGTGCCAGCAGCCGGTGGGGGGGGGAGCTGTTTTTT; cdr3_length: 12; j_call: TRBJ2-2; d_call: .; v_call: TRBV27; clone_size: many
cdr3_aa: CASSPEGSQATQYF; cdr3_nt: TGTGCCAGCAGCCCTGAGGGCTCTCAGGCCACGCAGTATTTT; cdr3_length: 14; j_call: TRBJ2-3; d_call: .; v_call: TRBV7-3; clone_size: many
cdr3_aa: CASSATRTGGVEQYF; cdr3_nt: TGTGCCAGCAGCGCTACTCGGACAGGGGGGGTCGAGCAGTACTTC; cdr3_length: 15; j_call: TRBJ2-7; d_call: TRBD1; v_call: TRBV27; clone_size: many
cdr3_aa: CSAGSGNYGYTF; cdr3_nt: TGCAGTGCTGGTTCCGGGAACTATGGCTACACCTTC; cdr3_length: 12; j_call: TRBJ1-2; d_call: .; v_call: TRBV20-1; clone_size: many
cdr3_aa: CASHRDTEPYEQYF; cdr3_nt: TGTGCCAGTCACCGGGACACCGAACCCTACGAGCAGTACTTC; cdr3_length: 14; j_call: TRBJ2-7; d_call: .; v_call: TRBV7-9; clone_size: many
cdr3_aa: CASSPQGQANTEAFF; cdr3_nt: TGCGCCAGCAGCCCCCAGGGGCAGGCCAACACTGAAGCTTTCTTT; cdr3_length: 15; j_call: TRBJ1-1; d_call: .; v_call: TRBV4-3; clone_size: many
cdr3_aa: CASSPSTGVYTGELFF; cdr3_nt: TGTGCCAGCAGTCCTAGCACAGGGGTTTACACCGGGGAGCTGTTTTTT; cdr3_length: 16; j_call: TRBJ2-2; d_call: TRBD1; v_call: TRBV28; clone_size: .
cdr3_aa: CAISALVAGELFF; cdr3_nt: TGTGCCATCAGCGCTCTAGTTGCCGGGGAGCTGTTTTTT; cdr3_length: 13; j_call: TRBJ2-2; d_call: .; v_call: TRBV10-3; clone_size: many
cdr3_aa: CASSQPRGEAFF; cdr3_nt: TGTGCCAGCAGCCAACCTCGGGGAGAAGCTTTCTTT; cdr3_length: 12; j_call: TRBJ1-1; d_call: .; v_call: TRBV3-1; clone_size: many
cdr3_aa: CASSLNQETQYF; cdr3_nt: TGTGCCAGCAGCTTAAACCAAGAGACCCAGTACTTC; cdr3_length: 12; j_call: TRBJ2-5; d_call: .; v_call: TRBV7-9; clone_size: many
cdr3_aa: CASSGGPFRRDTQYF; cdr3_nt: TGTGCCAGCAGCGGAGGGCCTTTCCGCCGAGATACGCAGTATTTT; cdr3_length: 15; j_call: TRBJ2-3; d_call: .; v_call: TRBV21-1; clone_size: many
cdr3_aa: CASSLSGLASYEQYF; cdr3_nt: TGTGCCAGCAGTTTATCAGGGCTAGCCTCCTACGAGCAGTACTTC; cdr3_length: 15; j_call: TRBJ2-7; d_call: .; v_call: TRBV27; clone_size: .
cdr3_aa: CASTEMGDTEAFF; cdr3_nt: TGCGCCAGCACCGAGATGGGGGACACTGAAGCTTTCTTT; cdr3_length: 13; j_call: TRBJ1-1; d_call: .; v_call: TRBV5-1; clone_size: many
cdr3_aa: CASSQDRLNTEAFF; cdr3_nt: TGTGCCAGCTCCCAAGACAGGCTTAACACTGAAGCTTTCTTT; cdr3_length: 14; j_call: TRBJ1-1; d_call: .; v_call: TRBV18; clone_size: many
cdr3_aa: CAISESRAGAEAFF; cdr3_nt: TGTGCCATCAGTGAGTCGAGGGCAGGGGCTGAAGCTTTCTTT; cdr3_length: 14; j_call: TRBJ1-1; d_call: .; v_call: TRBV10-3; clone_size: many
cdr3_aa: CASSEGTGTGSETQYF; cdr3_nt: TGTGCCAGCAGTGAAGGTACCGGGACAGGGTCTGAGACCCAGTACTTC; cdr3_length: 16; j_call: TRBJ2-5; d_call: TRBD1; v_call: TRBV6-1; clone_size: .
cdr3_aa: CASSEREPRTDTQYF; cdr3_nt: TGTGCCAGCAGTGAGCGGGAGCCACGCACAGATACGCAGTATTTT; cdr3_length: 15; j_call: TRBJ2-3; d_call: TRBD2; v_call: TRBV12-3/TRBV12-4; clone_size: many
cdr3_aa: CSARAYSSGELFF; cdr3_nt: TGCAGTGCCCGAGCTTACAGTTCCGGGGAGCTGTTTTTT; cdr3_length: 13; j_call: TRBJ2-2; d_call: .; v_call: TRBV20-1; clone_size: many
cdr3_aa: CASKYSSYEQYF; cdr3_nt: TGTGCCAGCAAGTACAGCTCCTACGAGCAGTACTTC; cdr3_length: 12; j_call: TRBJ2-7; d_call: .; v_call: TRBV12-3/TRBV12-4; clone_size: medium-sized
cdr3_aa: CSAAPTSSGTTYNEQFF; cdr3_nt: TGCAGTGCTGCCCCTACTAGTAGCGGGACCACCTACAATGAGCAGTTCTTC; cdr3_length: 17; j_call: TRBJ2-1; d_call: TRBD2; v_call: TRBV20-1; clone_size: many
cdr3_aa: CASSQGITSFEQYF; cdr3_nt: TGTGCCAGCAGCCAAGGAATAACCTCCTTCGAGCAGTACTTC; cdr3_length: 14; j_call: TRBJ2-7; d_call: .; v_call: TRBV3-1; clone_size: many
cdr3_aa: CASSPIGTGEETQYF; cdr3_nt: TGTGCCAGCAGCCCGATCGGGACAGGGGAAGAGACCCAGTACTTC; cdr3_length: 15; j_call: TRBJ2-5; d_call: TRBD1; v_call: TRBV14; clone_size: many
cdr3_aa: CASSLSQLNTEAFF; cdr3_nt: TGTGCCAGCAGCCTATCACAGCTGAACACTGAAGCTTTCTTT; cdr3_length: 14; j_call: TRBJ1-1; d_call: .; v_call: TRBV7-9; clone_size: many
cdr3_aa: CSVDGQGYTEAFF; cdr3_nt: TGCAGCGTCGACGGACAGGGCTACACTGAAGCTTTCTTT; cdr3_length: 13; j_call: TRBJ1-1; d_call: TRBD1; v_call: TRBV29-1; clone_size: many
cdr3_aa: CAIRTRDLNSYEQYF; cdr3_nt: TGTGCCATCAGGACCCGGGACCTTAACTCCTACGAGCAGTACTTC; cdr3_length: 15; j_call: TRBJ2-7; d_call: .; v_call: TRBV10-3; clone_size: many
cdr3_aa: CASSQDEASTQYF; cdr3_nt: TGTGCCAGCAGCCAAGACGAGGCAAGTACGCAGTATTTT; cdr3_length: 13; j_call: TRBJ2-3; d_call: .; v_call: TRBV3-1; clone_size: many
cdr3_aa: CASSLSLRVKRTEAFF; cdr3_nt: TGTGCCAGCAGCTTAAGCCTACGGGTCAAGAGGACTGAAGCTTTCTTT; cdr3_length: 16; j_call: TRBJ1-1; d_call: .; v_call: TRBV7-9; clone_size: many
cdr3_aa: CASSPSTSGAGELFF; cdr3_nt: TGCGCCAGCAGCCCTTCGACTAGCGGGGCCGGGGAGCTGTTTTTT; cdr3_length: 15; j_call: TRBJ2-2; d_call: TRBD2; v_call: TRBV5-1; clone_size: many
cdr3_aa: CSARGTRVNEQFF; cdr3_nt: TGCAGTGCAAGGGGGACTAGGGTGAATGAGCAGTTCTTC; cdr3_length: 13; j_call: TRBJ2-1; d_call: TRBD2; v_call: TRBV20-1; clone_size: many
cdr3_aa: CASSPSGQGSEQYF; cdr3_nt: TGTGCCAGCAGCCCCTCGGGACAAGGCTCCGAGCAGTACTTC; cdr3_length: 14; j_call: TRBJ2-7; d_call: .; v_call: TRBV2; clone_size: many
cdr3_aa: CASSVSPDTQYF; cdr3_nt: TGCGCCAGCAGCGTGTCACCTGATACGCAGTATTTT; cdr3_length: 12; j_call: TRBJ2-3; d_call: .; v_call: TRBV5-1; clone_size: .
cdr3_aa: CASSSYREDTGELFF; cdr3_nt: TGTGCCAGCAGCTCCTATAGGGAGGACACCGGGGAGCTGTTTTTT; cdr3_length: 15; j_call: TRBJ2-2; d_call: .; v_call: TRBV5-5; clone_size: many
cdr3_aa: CASSFEGGSHNEQFF; cdr3_nt: TGCGCCAGCAGCTTTGAGGGAGGGTCGCACAATGAGCAGTTCTTC; cdr3_length: 15; j_call: TRBJ2-1; d_call: TRBD2; v_call: TRBV5-1; clone_size: .
cdr3_aa: CASSLALTSGAYEQYF; cdr3_nt: TGTGCCAGCAGTTTAGCCCTCACTAGCGGGGCCTACGAGCAGTACTTC; cdr3_length: 16; j_call: TRBJ2-7; d_call: TRBD2; v_call: TRBV27; clone_size: many
cdr3_aa: CASSLQGAMVTEAFF; cdr3_nt: TGTGCCAGCTCACTTCAGGGGGCCATGGTCACTGAAGCTTTCTTT; cdr3_length: 15; j_call: TRBJ1-1; d_call: TRBD1; v_call: TRBV18; clone_size: many
cdr3_aa: CAISQRKGLNTEAFF; cdr3_nt: TGTGCCATCAGTCAAAGAAAGGGGCTGAACACTGAAGCTTTCTTT; cdr3_length: 15; j_call: TRBJ1-1; d_call: .; v_call: TRBV10-3; clone_size: many
cdr3_aa: CSVSGGLAKNIQYF; cdr3_nt: TGCAGCGTTTCAGGGGGCTTAGCCAAAAACATTCAGTACTTC; cdr3_length: 14; j_call: TRBJ2-4; d_call: TRBD1; v_call: TRBV29-1; clone_size: many